These 20 T cell receptor beta chains were all obtained from the same sample, sequenced in a study of blood T cell repertoires in COVID-19. Sequenced by immunoSEQ multiplex PCR; TCRdb stores in-frame clones only, minus some. The sample shows under 250,000 clones, 80% to 90% of them seen only once. The sample was PBMCs or T cells enriched from blood (not recorded which). All receptors derive from a woman aged 30 to 39 with acute COVID-19.

This chain joins TRBV27 and TRBJ1-1; perhaps TRBD1 as D (6 bases). V lost 6 bases and J 1 base, leaving 12 bases between the germline ends. The CDR3 sequence is 14 residues long. CDR1 is MNHEY and CDR2 is SMNVEV in the germline V gene (reference sequence). The CDR3 nucleotides read TGTGCCAGCAGATCCTCGACAGGGAACACTGAAGCTTTCTTT. This translates into CASRSSTGNTEAFF.

V usage is TRBV7-2 and J usage is TRBJ2-1; 14 bases line up with TRBD2. CDR3 length: 15 residues. CDR1 is SGHTA, CDR2 FQGNSA, per germline. V was pared by 6 bases and J by 7 bases, with 5 bases of the junction left unmatched. This chain's CDR3 is CASSTGLAGANEQFF. The CDR3 nucleotides are TGTGCCAGCAGTACGGGACTAGCGGGGGCAAATGAGCAGTTCTTC.

V is TRBV4-1 and J is TRBJ1-1; perhaps TRBD1 as D (5 bases). Trimming removed 0 bases at V and 7 bases at J, with 6 bases between. The CDR3 length is 12 residues. CDR1 and CDR2 (germline): MGHRA, YSYEKL. The CDR3 DNA reads TGCGCCAGCAGCCAAGAGGGGGGTGAAGCTTTCTTT. Translation gives CASSQEGGEAFF.

V gene TRBV10-1 combines with J gene TRBJ2-1; 12 positions agree with TRBD2. The CDR3 covers 15 residues. V lost 4 bases, J lost 7 bases, and 5 bases stayed unmatched. Germline CDR1 and CDR2: WNHNN and SYGVQD (reference sequence). The CDR3 protein is CASSVTLAGGNEQFF. The CDR3, as DNA: TGCGCCAGCAGTGTAACGCTAGCGGGGGGGAATGAGCAGTTCTTC.

This clone was seen more than once but under ten times. V usage is TRBV29-1 and J usage is TRBJ1-2, with a possible D match to TRBD1 (6 bases). CDR1 SQVTM and CDR2 ANQGSEA come from the germline V gene. V was trimmed by 0 bases and J by 7 bases, leaving 15 bases between them. The length of the CDR3 is 14 residues. The CDR3 loop reads CSVEDRRQDSGYTF. In DNA, the CDR3 is TGCAGCGTTGAAGATCGAAGACAGGACAGTGGCTACACCTTC.

The chain links TRBV5-1 to TRBJ2-2; possibly TRBD1 for D (6 bases). The V end lost 0 bases, the J end lost 3 bases, and 9 bases lay between the germline ends. Germline CDR1 is SGHRS and CDR2 is YFSETQ. This CDR3 region has 15 residues. The CDR3 loop is CASSLGQGYTGELFF. CDR3 DNA: TGCGCCAGCAGCTTGGGTCAGGGGTACACCGGGGAGCTGTTTTTT.

V gene TRBV3-1 (or the pseudogene TRBV3-2) combines with J gene TRBJ1-2; tentatively, D is TRBD1 (6 bases). CDR1 is LGHDT and CDR2 is YNNKEL in the germline V gene (reference sequence). The CDR3 is 14 residues long. V was pared by 0 bases and J by 4 bases, with 9 bases between. The CDR3 sequence: CASSQDTGSYGYTF. The CDR3 DNA sequence: TGTGCCAGCAGCCAAGATACAGGGAGCTATGGCTACACCTTC.

The chain is built from TRBV5-1 and TRBJ2-1; the D is unclear. This CDR3 comprises 13 residues. Germline CDR1 reads SGHRS; CDR2 reads YFSETQ. Trimming left V 4 bases short and J 5 bases short, with 10 bases between. CDR3 sequence: CASSIRANNEQFF. In nucleotides, the CDR3 is TGCGCCAGCAGCATCCGAGCCAACAATGAGCAGTTCTTC.

In nucleotides, the CDR3 is TGTGCCAGCAGCCAAGCGGGGGAGGTCGGGGAGCTGTTTTTT. Translating it yields CASSQAGEVGELFF. The V gene is TRBV3-1 (or the pseudogene TRBV3-2), the J gene TRBJ2-2; D may be TRBD2 (6 bases). The CDR3 has 14 residues. V was trimmed by 1 base and J by 7 bases, leaving 10 bases between them. Germline CDR1 is LGHDT and CDR2 is YNNKEL (reference sequence).

The V call is TRBV5-1, the J call TRBJ2-7; 12 bases are a match to TRBD1. Germline assignment: CDR1 SGHRS and CDR2 YFSETQ. Losses at the gene ends were 3 bases for V and 4 bases for J; bases not matched to a gene: 8. The CDR3 loop spans 16 amino acids. For the CDR3, the DNA is TGCGCCAGCAGCTCCAAAGGGACAGGGGGCTTATACGAGCAGTACTTC. Translated, it gives CASSSKGTGGLYEQYF.

The genes are TRBV7-6 and TRBJ1-3; D not resolved. This CDR3 is built from 14 residues. V was clipped by 1 base and J by 7 bases, with 11 bases between them. Germline-derived CDR1 and CDR2 are SGHVS and FNYEAQ. The CDR3 nucleotides are TGTGCCAGCAGCTTAGAAATTACGGGGAACACCATATATTTT. Its translation is CASSLEITGNTIYF.

The V gene is TRBV2, the J gene TRBJ1-2; D is perhaps TRBD1 (6 bases). Germline CDR1 reads SNHLY; CDR2 reads FYNNEI. V lost 5 bases and J lost 5, with 12 bases in between. There are 13 residues in the CDR3. The CDR3 protein is CASSSQGRYGYTF. Here the CDR3 DNA reads TGTGCCAGCAGTTCACAGGGACGGTATGGCTACACCTTC.

The chain links TRBV27 to TRBJ1-2; 10 bases map to TRBD1. The trim removed 0 bases at V and 8 bases at J, leaving 18 bases unmatched. CDR1 and CDR2 from the germline V gene are MNHEY and SMNVEV (reference sequence). The CDR3 has 19 amino acids. In DNA form, the CDR3 reads TGTGCCAGCAGTTTATCGTCCCGACAGGGGGCGCCGGGAATATACGGCTACACCTTC. This translates into CASSLSSRQGAPGIYGYTF.

The J gene is TRBJ2-2, the V gene TRBV3-1 (or the pseudogene TRBV3-2); 9 bases align to TRBD1. Germline CDR1 reads LGHDT; CDR2 reads YNNKEL (reference sequence). J lost 5 bases, V lost 4 bases, and 5 bases had no gene match. The CDR3 is 15 amino acids. In nucleotides, the CDR3 is TGTGCCAGCAGCCCAACGACAGGGGGGACCGGGGAGCTGTTTTTT. Translation gives CASSPTTGGTGELFF.

The genes are TRBV5-1 and TRBJ1-5; 11 bases align to TRBD1. The CDR3 sequence is 16 residues long. Germline V CDR1 and CDR2: SGHRS, YFSETQ. The V segment lost 4 bases and the J segment 6 bases; nucleotides outside the gene matches: 9. CDR3 bases: TGCGCCAGCAGCCTCGGGCCGGACAGGGGGCTTCAGCCCCAGCATTTT. Translating gives CASSLGPDRGLQPQHF.

V is TRBV29-1 and J is TRBJ1-2; possible D gene TRBD1, 6 bases. This CDR3 is built from 13 residues. CDR1 is SQVTM and CDR2 is ANQGSEA in the germline V gene. The V end lost 1 base, the J end lost 4 bases, and 10 bases lay between the germline ends. The CDR3 sequence is CSVEGTEGYGYTF. As DNA, the CDR3 is TGCAGCGTTGAAGGGACAGAAGGCTATGGCTACACCTTC.

The DNA of the CDR3 is TGCAGTGCTAGTCGGCTAGCGGGGATGACAGATACGCAGTATTTT. This sequence encodes CSASRLAGMTDTQYF. This chain links TRBV20-1 with TRBJ2-3; 9 bases line up with TRBD2. The CDR3 sequence is 15 residues long. The J segment lost 3 bases and the V segment lost 3 bases, leaving 7 bases of the junction unmatched. Germline values: CDR1 DFQATT, CDR2 SNEGSKA (reference sequence).

The rearrangement joins TRBV9 to TRBJ1-2; TRBD1 might be the D (6 bases). From germline, CDR1 is SGDLS and CDR2 YYNGEE. CDR3 length: 15 residues. Trimming left V 0 bases short and J 4 bases short, with 13 bases between. The CDR3 DNA follows: TGTGCCAGCAGCGTAGATGGGGGCGCTTCCTATGGCTACACCTTC. This codes for CASSVDGGASYGYTF. The full variable domain, completed using reference TRBV9 and TRBJ1-2, is DSGVTQTPKHLITATGQRVTLRCSPRSGDLSVYWYQQSLDQGLQFLIQYYNGEERAKGNILERFSAQQFPDLHSELNLSSLELGDSALYFCASSVDGGASYGYTFGSGTRLTVV.

The V call is TRBV27, the J call TRBJ2-2; 14 bases are a match to TRBD2. V was clipped by 8 bases and J by 6 bases; unmatched bases: 8. CDR1 is MNHEY and CDR2 is SMNVEV in the germline V gene (reference sequence). This CDR3 region has 16 residues. The CDR3 coding sequence is TGTGCCAGCGGGACCTTGACTAGCGGGGGGGCCGGGGAGCTGTTTTTT. Residues: CASGTLTSGGAGELFF.

CDR3 in amino acids: CATSNNYRTRDEEKLFF. The CDR3 coding sequence is TGTGCCACCAGCAATAACTACAGGACCCGAGATGAAGAAAAACTGTTTTTT. V is TRBV15 and J is TRBJ1-4; D perhaps matches TRBD1 (5 bases). Trimming pared 4 bases from V and 8 bases from J, leaving 23 bases between. CDR3 length: 17 residues. The germline CDR1 and CDR2 sequences are LNHNV and YYDKDF (reference sequence). Full variable domain (outside the CDR3, taken from reference TRBV15 and TRBJ1-4): DAMVIQNPRYQVTQFGKPVTLSCSQTLNHNVMYWYQQKSSQAPKLLFHYYDKDFNNEADTPDNFQSRRPNTSFCFLDIRSPGLGDTAMYLCATSNNYRTRDEEKLFFGSGTQLSVL.